The rows below give T cell receptor beta chains drawn from one sample of a study of cytomegalovirus exposure and HLA in healthy donors. Sequencing used immunoSEQ multiplex PCR; TCRdb keeps in-frame clones, though not all of them. The sample has fewer than 200,000 clones, around 82% seen once. Sequenced input: PBMCs. The receptors were gathered from a man younger than 40 in good health and CMV-seronegative. The CDR3 runs from the conserved cysteine through the conserved F or W. Fields, in order: V gene, J gene, clone size, CDR3 protein. The size of a clone is reported for some rows only, either as once, few or many, or as a class for expanded clones.

TRBV7-9	TRBJ1-4	.	CASSAGQGAEKLFF
TRBV5-1	TRBJ2-7	few	CASSLVFGGGVLYF
TRBV11-1	TRBJ2-6	.	CASSLFPQDSGANVLTF
TRBV6-5	TRBJ2-2	.	CASSYSWGGDTGELFF
TRBV6-6	TRBJ2-2	.	CASSYSQVPGELFF
TRBV30	TRBJ2-7	.	CAWSPLTSGDPYEQYF
TRBV29-1	TRBJ1-2	.	CSVVKQGASFGGYTF
TRBV9	TRBJ2-2	.	CASSVYAGELFF
TRBV19	TRBJ1-2	.	CASSGTGYGYTF
TRBV27	TRBJ2-7	.	CASSSGTWGIYEQYF
TRBV7-8	TRBJ2-1	.	CASSSTRGGEQFF
TRBV2	TRBJ2-5	.	CASRGVKGQDQETQYF
TRBV21-1	TRBJ2-1	.	CARGPSGGAASYNEQFF